This T cell receptor beta chain is from a study of cytomegalovirus exposure and HLA in healthy donors. Background on the study: Sequencing of some 200 million T cells in an earlier analysis found some 100 million unique TCR beta sequences.

The PCR had 60 Vbeta and 13 Jbeta primers. TCRdb's copy holds only in-frame clones and misses some; the assay was immunoSEQ multiplex PCR. This repertoire includes under 200,000 clones. Per the germline V gene, CDR1 is MNHEY and CDR2 is SMNVEV (reference sequence). There are 14 residues in the CDR3. Trimming removed 2 bases from V and 4 bases from J; junction bases left unmatched: 1. The rearrangement uses TRBV27 and TRBJ1-5, with 8 positions matching TRBD1. What was sequenced was PBMCs. This receptor was taken from a young man in good health and CMV-seronegative. The CDR3 sequence is CASSLTGGNQPQHF. The CDR3 region has the DNA TGTGCCAGCAGTTTAACAGGGGGAAATCAGCCCCAGCATTTT.